Listed below are T cell receptor beta chains from one sample, sequenced in a study of blood T cell repertoires in COVID-19. Method: immunoSEQ multiplex PCR; TCRdb's copy keeps in-frame clones and lacks some. The sample includes about 360,000 clones, around 87% of them seen just once. Sequenced input: peripheral blood. The source is a human donor in a cohort sampled during active COVID-19. The CDR3 runs from the conserved cysteine through the conserved F or W.

>15|TRBJ2-7|TRBV30
CAWSQQGRGSFEQYF
>16|TRBJ2-7|TRBV7-8
CASSLGFGDSSYEQYF
>18|TRBJ2-3|TRBV7-9
CASSISPGGHQSTDTQYF
>17|TRBJ2-3|TRBV4-2
CASSLRGGAFIEDTQYF
>16|TRBJ1-1|TRBV7-6
CASSPSRQGLNTEAFF
>12|TRBJ1-1|TRBV6-1
CASRIEDRGAFF
>16|TRBJ2-1|TRBV11-2
CASSGRLAGGPDEQFF
>14|TRBJ2-2|TRBV28
CASSRYRGGGELFF
>16|TRBJ2-1|TRBV9
CASSVEDRGPYNEQFF
>16|TRBJ2-2|TRBV6-1
CASSEIAGGGSGELFF
>14|TRBJ2-5|TRBV2
CASSASAVQETQYF
>11|TRBJ2-1|TRBV20-1
CSAGGPNEQFF
>14|TRBJ2-7|TRBV28
CASKERTGWYEQYF
>16|TRBJ2-3|TRBV5-4
CASSPWTSGAADTQYF
>14|TRBJ1-1|TRBV18
CASSLNREFTEAFF
>14|TRBJ1-1|TRBV6-5
CASSYSQGGTEAFF
>14|TRBJ1-2|TRBV14
CASSQDWSGDGYTF
>16|TRBJ1-5|TRBV6-1
CASSETPGQGDQPQHF
>18|TRBJ2-5|TRBV4-2
CASSQGTRLAGGQETQYF
>16|TRBJ2-3|TRBV10-3
CAISEFDRRNTDTQYF
>15|TRBJ1-6|TRBV7-9
CASSLSEGRDSPLHF
>15|TRBJ2-7|TRBV4-2
CASSRGTSGTYEQYF
>17|TRBJ1-3|TRBV18
CASSPPTGSNSGNTIYF
>15|TRBJ2-1|TRBV5-6
CASSSSGTSNNEQFF
>14|TRBJ1-6|TRBV30
CAWMKTIKNSPLHF
>18|TRBJ2-1|TRBV29-1
CSVRKGTSYPGSYNEQFF
>16|TRBJ2-3|TRBV6-1
CASSETSGRGTDTQYF
>14|TRBJ1-2|TRBV11-2
CASSFGTGPYGYTF
>15|TRBJ1-1|TRBV30
CAWTENREMNTEAFF
>17|TRBJ2-5|TRBV7-2
CASSLEIAGAPWETQYF
>15|TRBJ2-7|TRBV5-1
CASSLLQGPRYEQYF
>13|TRBJ1-1|TRBV6-5
CASEQVFNTEAFF
>15|TRBJ1-4|TRBV7-2
CASSLAPGGGEKLFF
>16|TRBJ2-1|TRBV5-5
CASSLNERGAYNEQFF
>15|TRBJ2-7|TRBV6-5
CASLGYYRGHYEQYF
>17|TRBJ2-6|TRBV5-1
CASSLAGRSNGANVLTF
>16|TRBJ2-5|TRBV7-9
CASSLGGGPFVETQYF
>13|TRBJ1-2|TRBV19
CASSLAANYGYTF
>16|TRBJ1-4|TRBV5-1
CASSLDRGRSNEKLFF
>14|TRBJ2-5|TRBV3-1/TRBV3-2
CASRLRGGSETQYF
>15|TRBJ1-6|TRBV7-9
CASSLGGMAGSPLHF
>13|TRBJ1-1|TRBV5-1
CASSLNQLAEAFF
>14|TRBJ2-2|TRBV29-1
CSVGPGGNTGELFF
>15|TRBJ2-1|TRBV30
CAWRPSGTLAHEQFF
>18|TRBJ2-2|TRBV5-5
CASSLFFVNNRNTGELFF
>17|TRBJ1-6|TRBV7-9
CASSTDRVGDNNSPLHF
>15|TRBJ1-4|TRBV2
CASRPGTGPNEKLFF
>14|TRBJ2-7|TRBV18
CASSTGQGTYEQYF
>16|TRBJ2-7|TRBV9
CASSAGGGVSSYEQYF
>16|TRBJ1-1|TRBV5-1
CASSFTGQGMNTEAFF
>16|TRBJ2-5|TRBV24-1
CATSESGTGGPETQYF
>12|TRBJ1-1|TRBV29-1
CSVLRQNTEAFF
>14|TRBJ2-3|TRBV27
CASGRGLGTDTQYF